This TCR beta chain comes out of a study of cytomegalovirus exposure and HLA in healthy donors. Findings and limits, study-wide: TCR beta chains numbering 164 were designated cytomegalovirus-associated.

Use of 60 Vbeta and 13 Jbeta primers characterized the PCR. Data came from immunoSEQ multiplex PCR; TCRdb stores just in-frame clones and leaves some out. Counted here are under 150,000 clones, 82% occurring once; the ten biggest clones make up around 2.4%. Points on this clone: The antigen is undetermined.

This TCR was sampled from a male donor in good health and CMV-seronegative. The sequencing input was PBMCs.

The CDR3 region has the DNA TGTGCCAGCAGTTTCAAGCCCTTCTATGGCTACACCTTC. As protein: CASSFKPFYGYTF. V is TRBV27 and J is TRBJ1-2; the D is unclear. Trimming stripped 3 bases from V and 4 bases from J, with 9 bases between. The germline gives CDR1 MNHEY, CDR2 SMNVEV (reference sequence). The CDR3 extends over 13 amino acids.